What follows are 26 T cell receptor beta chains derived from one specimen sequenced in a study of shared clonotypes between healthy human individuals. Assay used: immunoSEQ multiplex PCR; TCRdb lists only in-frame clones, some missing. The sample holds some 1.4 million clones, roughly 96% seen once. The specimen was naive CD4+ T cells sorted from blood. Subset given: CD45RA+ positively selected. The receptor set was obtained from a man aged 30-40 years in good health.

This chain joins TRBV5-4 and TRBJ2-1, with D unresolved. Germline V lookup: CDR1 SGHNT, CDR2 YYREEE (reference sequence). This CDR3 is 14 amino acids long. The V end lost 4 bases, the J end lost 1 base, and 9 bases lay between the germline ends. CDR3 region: CASSRRASYNEQFF. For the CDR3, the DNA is TGTGCCAGCAGCCGACGGGCATCCTACAATGAGCAGTTCTTC.

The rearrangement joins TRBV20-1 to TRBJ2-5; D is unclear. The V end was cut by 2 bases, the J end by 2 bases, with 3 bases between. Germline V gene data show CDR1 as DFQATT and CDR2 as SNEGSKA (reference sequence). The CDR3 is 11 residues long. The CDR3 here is CSARQQETQYF. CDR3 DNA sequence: TGCAGTGCTAGACAGCAAGAGACCCAGTACTTC.

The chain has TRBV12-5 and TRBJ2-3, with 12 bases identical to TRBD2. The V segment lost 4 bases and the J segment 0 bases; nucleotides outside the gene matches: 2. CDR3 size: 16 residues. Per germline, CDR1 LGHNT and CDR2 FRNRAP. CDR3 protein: CASGWTSGMSTDTQYF. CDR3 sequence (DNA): TGTGCTAGTGGTTGGACTAGCGGGATGAGCACAGATACGCAGTATTTT.

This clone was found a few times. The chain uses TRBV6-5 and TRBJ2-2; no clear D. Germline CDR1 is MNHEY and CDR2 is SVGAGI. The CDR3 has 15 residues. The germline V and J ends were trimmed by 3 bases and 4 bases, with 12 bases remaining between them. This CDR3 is CASSYFPIPTGELFF. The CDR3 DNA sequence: TGTGCCAGCAGTTATTTCCCTATCCCCACCGGGGAGCTGTTTTTT.

The CDR3 protein is CASSGLASSTDTQYF. In DNA, the CDR3 is TGTGCCAGCAGCGGACTAGCGTCTAGCACAGATACGCAGTATTTT. This chain uses TRBV2 with TRBJ2-3; TRBD2 agrees at 9 bases. V was clipped by 6 bases and J by 0 bases; unmatched bases: 4. The germline V gene has CDR1 SNHLY and CDR2 FYNNEI. The CDR3 spans 15 residues.

In DNA, the CDR3 is TGTGCCAGCAGTCTACAGGGGCTCGGGGGAGCTTTCTTT. Protein product: CASSLQGLGGAFF. This chain uses TRBV5-5 with TRBJ1-1; TRBD1 aligns across 7 bases. Unmatched junction bases numbered 11, after V lost 5 bases and J lost 10 bases. Per the germline V gene, CDR1 is SGHKS and CDR2 is YYEKEE (reference sequence). The CDR3 is 13 amino acids.

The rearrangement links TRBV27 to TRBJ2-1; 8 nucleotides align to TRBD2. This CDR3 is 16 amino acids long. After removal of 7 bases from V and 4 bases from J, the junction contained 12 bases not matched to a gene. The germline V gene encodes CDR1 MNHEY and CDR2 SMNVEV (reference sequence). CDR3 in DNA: TGTGCCAGCACGACCCGGGCGGGGGGCCCTTACAATGAGCAGTTCTTC. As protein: CASTTRAGGPYNEQFF.

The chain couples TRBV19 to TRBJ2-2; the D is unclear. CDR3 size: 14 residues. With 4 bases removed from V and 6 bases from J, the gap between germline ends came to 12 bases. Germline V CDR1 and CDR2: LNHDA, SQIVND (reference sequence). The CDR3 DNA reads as TGTGCCAGTAGTACCCAGACGGTCGCCGGGGAGCTGTTTTTT. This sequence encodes CASSTQTVAGELFF.

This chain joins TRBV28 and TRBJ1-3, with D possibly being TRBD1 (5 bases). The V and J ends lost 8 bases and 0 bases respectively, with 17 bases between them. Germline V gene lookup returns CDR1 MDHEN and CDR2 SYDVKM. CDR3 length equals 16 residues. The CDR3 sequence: CASVGGIRSSGNTIYF. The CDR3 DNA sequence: TGTGCCAGCGTGGGGGGGATTAGAAGCTCTGGAAACACCATATATTTT.

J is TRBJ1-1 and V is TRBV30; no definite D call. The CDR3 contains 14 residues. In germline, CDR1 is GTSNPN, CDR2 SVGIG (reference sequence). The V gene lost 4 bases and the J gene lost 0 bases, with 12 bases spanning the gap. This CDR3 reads CAWKKRVMNTEAFF. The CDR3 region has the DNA TGTGCCTGGAAGAAGAGGGTCATGAACACTGAAGCTTTCTTT.

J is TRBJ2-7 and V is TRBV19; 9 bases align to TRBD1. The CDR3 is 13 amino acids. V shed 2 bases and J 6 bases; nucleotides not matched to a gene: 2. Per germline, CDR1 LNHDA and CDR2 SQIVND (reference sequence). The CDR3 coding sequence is TGTGCCAGTAGTATATTGGACAGGGGCGAGCAGTACTTC. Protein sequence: CASSILDRGEQYF.

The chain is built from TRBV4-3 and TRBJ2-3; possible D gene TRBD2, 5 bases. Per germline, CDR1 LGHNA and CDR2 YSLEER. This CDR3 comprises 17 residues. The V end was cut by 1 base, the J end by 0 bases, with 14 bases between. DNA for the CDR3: TGCGCCAGCAGCCAAGGGGTGACTACCTGGAGCACAGATACGCAGTATTTT. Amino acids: CASSQGVTTWSTDTQYF.

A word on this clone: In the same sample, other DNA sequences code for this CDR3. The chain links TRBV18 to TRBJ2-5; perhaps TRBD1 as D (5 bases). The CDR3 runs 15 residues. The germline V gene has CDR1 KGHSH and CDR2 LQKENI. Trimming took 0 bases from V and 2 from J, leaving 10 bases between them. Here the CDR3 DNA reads TGTGCCAGCTCACCACCGTCAACAGGTCAAGAGACCCAGTACTTC. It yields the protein CASSPPSTGQETQYF.

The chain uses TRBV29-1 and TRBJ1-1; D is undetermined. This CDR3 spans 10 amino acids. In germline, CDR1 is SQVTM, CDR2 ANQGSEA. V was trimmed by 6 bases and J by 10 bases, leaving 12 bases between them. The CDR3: CSVQHLRAFF. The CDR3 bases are TGCAGCGTCCAGCATTTGCGAGCTTTCTTT.

The CDR3 reads CASSDGIQPQHF. The CDR3 DNA reads as TGTGCCAGCAGCGACGGAATTCAGCCCCAGCATTTT. V and J are TRBV28 and TRBJ1-5; D call uncertain. The V gene lost 6 bases and the J gene lost 6 bases, with 9 bases spanning the gap. Per the germline V gene, CDR1 is MDHEN and CDR2 is SYDVKM. The CDR3 totals 12 residues.

The CDR3 sequence: CASSSRENTIYF. The DNA for the CDR3 is TGTGCCAGCAGTTCCCGGGAAAACACCATATATTTT. The chain employs TRBV28 and TRBJ1-3, with unresolved D. The V gene's germline CDR1 is MDHEN and CDR2 SYDVKM. This CDR3 is 12 amino acids long. Trimming removed 4 bases from V and 6 bases from J, with 7 bases in between.

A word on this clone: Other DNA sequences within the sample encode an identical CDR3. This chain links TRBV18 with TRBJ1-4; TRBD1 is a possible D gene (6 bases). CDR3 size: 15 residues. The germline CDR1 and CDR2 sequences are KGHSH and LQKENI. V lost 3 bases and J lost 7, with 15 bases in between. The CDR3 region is CASSPGGGLREKLFF. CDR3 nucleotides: TGTGCCAGCTCACCGGGTGGGGGGCTGCGTGAAAAACTGTTTTTT. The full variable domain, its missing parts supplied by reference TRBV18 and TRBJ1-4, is NAGVMQNPRHLVRRRGQEARLRCSPMKGHSHVYWYRQLPEEGLKFMVYLQKENIIDESGMPKERFSAEFPKEGPSILRIQQVVRGDSAAYFCASSPGGGLREKLFFGSGTQLSVL.

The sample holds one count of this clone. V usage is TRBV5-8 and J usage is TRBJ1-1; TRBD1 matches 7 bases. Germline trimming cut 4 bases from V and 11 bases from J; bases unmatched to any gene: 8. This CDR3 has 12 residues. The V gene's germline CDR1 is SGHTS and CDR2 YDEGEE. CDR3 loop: CASSTGQSNAFF. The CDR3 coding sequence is TGTGCCAGCAGCACGGGACAGAGTAACGCTTTCTTT.

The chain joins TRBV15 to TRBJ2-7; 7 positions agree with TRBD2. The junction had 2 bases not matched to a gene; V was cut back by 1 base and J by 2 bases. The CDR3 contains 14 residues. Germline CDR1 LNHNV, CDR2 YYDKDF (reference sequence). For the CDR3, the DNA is TGTGCCACCAGCAGAGGGGGACTACCCTACGAGCAGTACTTC. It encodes CATSRGGLPYEQYF.

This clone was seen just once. As DNA, the CDR3 is TGTGCCAGCTCACCTACAGGAGGCGACATTCAGTACTTC. Protein: CASSPTGGDIQYF. This sequence joins TRBV18 and TRBJ2-4; D tentatively reads TRBD1 or TRBD2 (5 bases each). The CDR3 consists of 13 residues. V was cut by 3 bases and J by 8 bases, with 11 bases left in between. Germline loops: CDR1 KGHSH, CDR2 LQKENI.

The CDR3 coding sequence is TGTGCCAGCAGCGCGGGGACTAGCGTGATCTACGAGCAGTACTTC. It is translated as CASSAGTSVIYEQYF. J is TRBJ2-7 and V is TRBV9, with 10 nucleotides matching TRBD2. From germline, CDR1 is SGDLS and CDR2 YYNGEE. Trimming cost V 3 bases and J 3 bases; bases outside gene matches: 6. The length of the CDR3 is 15 residues.

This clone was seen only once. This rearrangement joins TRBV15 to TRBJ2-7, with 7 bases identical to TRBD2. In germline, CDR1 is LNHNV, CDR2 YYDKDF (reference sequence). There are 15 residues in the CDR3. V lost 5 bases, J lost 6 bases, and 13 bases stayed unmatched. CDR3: CATSGVSRGDSEQYF. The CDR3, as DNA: TGTGCCACCAGCGGAGTCTCTCGGGGGGATAGCGAGCAGTACTTC.

The CDR3 DNA follows: TGTGCCAGCAGCCACGGGACCTCGGAGGGAGATACGCAGTATTTT. As protein: CASSHGTSEGDTQYF. The J gene is TRBJ2-3, the V gene TRBV7-3; a weak D match, TRBD2 (6 bases). V lost 5 bases and J lost 5, with 17 bases in between. This CDR3 has 15 residues. CDR1 and CDR2 from the germline V gene are SGHTA and FQGTGA. The full variable domain, completed using reference TRBV7-3 and TRBJ2-3, is GAGVSQTPSNKVTEKGKYVELRCDPISGHTALYWYRQSLGQGPEFLIYFQGTGAADDSGLPNDRFFAVRPEGSVSTLKIQRTERGDSAVYLCASSHGTSEGDTQYFGPGTRLTVL.

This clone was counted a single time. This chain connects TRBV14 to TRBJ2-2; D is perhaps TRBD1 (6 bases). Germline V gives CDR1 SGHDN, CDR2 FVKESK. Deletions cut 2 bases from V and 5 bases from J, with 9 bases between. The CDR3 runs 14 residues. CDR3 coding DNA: TGTGCCAGCAGCCAATTACAGGGTACCGGGGAGCTGTTTTTT. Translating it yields CASSQLQGTGELFF.

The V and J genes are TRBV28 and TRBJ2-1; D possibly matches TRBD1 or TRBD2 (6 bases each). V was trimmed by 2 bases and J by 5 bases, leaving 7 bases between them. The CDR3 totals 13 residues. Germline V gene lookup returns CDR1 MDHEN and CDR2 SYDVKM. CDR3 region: CASSLGGHNEQFF. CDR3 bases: TGTGCCAGCAGTTTAGGGGGGCACAATGAGCAGTTCTTC.

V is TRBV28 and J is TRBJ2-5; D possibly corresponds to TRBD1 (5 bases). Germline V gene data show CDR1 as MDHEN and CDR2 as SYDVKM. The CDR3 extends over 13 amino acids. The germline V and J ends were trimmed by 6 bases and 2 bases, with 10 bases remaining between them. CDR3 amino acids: CASRMTVQETQYF. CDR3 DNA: TGTGCCAGCAGGATGACAGTACAAGAGACCCAGTACTTC.